One sample yielded the 19 T cell receptor beta chains listed below, sequenced in a study of blood T cell repertoires in COVID-19. The method was immunoSEQ multiplex PCR; TCRdb's version includes in-frame clones alone and lacks a portion of them. The data show approximately 240,000 clones, with about 86% seen just once and 3% to 3.5% held by the top ten. Sequencing was done on a sample of PBMCs or T cells enriched from blood (not recorded which). The receptors stem from a woman aged 50 to 65 in a cohort exposed to, infected with or recovered from COVID-19 (not recorded which).

This clone is a singleton in its sample. The chain carries TRBV6-5 and TRBJ1-1; weak D call: TRBD1 (5 bases). Germline CDR1 and CDR2: MNHEY and SVGAGI. The ends were cut back, 9 bases at V and 4 bases at J, with 18 bases in the middle. The CDR3 consists of 14 residues. The CDR3 here is CASYQWGDGTEAFF. The CDR3 DNA follows: TGTGCCAGTTATCAATGGGGGGATGGCACTGAAGCTTTCTTT.

The V gene is TRBV3-1 (or the pseudogene TRBV3-2), the J gene TRBJ1-4, with unresolved D. This CDR3 is built from 16 residues. V shed 1 base and J shed 8 bases, with 17 bases lying between them. Germline lookup yields CDR1 LGHDT and CDR2 YNNKEL (reference sequence). The DNA for the CDR3 is TGTGCCAGCAGCCAAGTTTCCGGGTCGGCGGGCGAAAAACTGTTTTTT. Translation: CASSQVSGSAGEKLFF.

J is TRBJ1-4 and V is TRBV6-5; D might be TRBD1 (6 bases). CDR3 size: 15 residues. In germline, CDR1 is MNHEY, CDR2 SVGAGI. The V end lost 7 bases, the J end lost 7 bases, and 19 bases lay between the germline ends. The CDR3 DNA sequence: TGTGCCAGCAAGAAAAACAGGGCGATGAGTGAAAAACTGTTTTTT. It encodes CASKKNRAMSEKLFF.

This clone has just one count. CDR3 region: CASSQDYTVHSGNTIYF. The CDR3 DNA follows: TGCGCCAGCAGCCAAGATTACACAGTTCACTCTGGAAACACCATATATTTT. The chain uses TRBV4-1 and TRBJ1-3; D is unclear. The V gene's germline CDR1 is MGHRA and CDR2 YSYEKL. The CDR3 is 17 amino acids. The V end lost 0 bases, the J end lost 0 bases, and 12 bases lay between the germline ends.

The V gene is TRBV24-1, the J gene TRBJ2-5; TRBD1 aligns across 7 bases. Germline loops: CDR1 KGHDR, CDR2 SFDVKD. The V and J ends lost 9 bases and 5 bases, in that order; junction bases with no gene match: 11. The CDR3 is 14 amino acids. As DNA, the CDR3 is TGTGCCACCGGCACCGGGACAGCATTCGAGACCCAGTACTTC. Protein: CATGTGTAFETQYF.

In DNA, the CDR3 is TGTGCCAGAAGCTTTTGTGGGTGCCTTTTAGTCCGGGGTACGCAGTATTTT. This gives the protein CARSFCGCLLVRGTQYF. The gene calls are TRBV5-3 and TRBJ2-3; possible D gene TRBD2, 5 bases. TRBV5-3 is treated as an ORF (open reading frame) with a function not yet certain. The CDR3 length is 17 residues. V was clipped by 2 bases and J by 8 bases, with 24 bases between them.

This chain's CDR3 is CASSLGTGKSEQFF. The CDR3 DNA follows: TGTGCCAGCAGCTTGGGGACAGGGAAGAGTGAGCAGTTCTTC. The chain uses TRBV5-8 and TRBJ2-1; 8 bases line up with TRBD1. With 0 bases clipped from V and 9 bases from J, the junction kept 5 bases outside the gene matches. The CDR3 runs to 14 residues. CDR1 SGHTS and CDR2 YDEGEE come from the germline V gene.

V gene TRBV10-1 combines with J gene TRBJ2-7; no clear D gene. The CDR3 consists of 14 residues. The germline gives CDR1 WNHNN, CDR2 SYGVQD (reference sequence). Trimming cost V 0 bases and J 3 bases, with 9 bases left between them. CDR3 region: CASSESGVSYEQYF. The CDR3 DNA reads as TGCGCCAGCAGTGAGTCGGGCGTGAGCTACGAGCAGTACTTC.

Here the CDR3 DNA reads TGCGCCAGCAGCCACGTGGGACAGGGGAACACTGAAGCTTTCTTT. Residues: CASSHVGQGNTEAFF. The rearrangement joins TRBV4-3 to TRBJ1-1; 9 bases are shared with TRBD1. The germline V gene has CDR1 LGHNA and CDR2 YSLEER. V lost 3 bases and J lost 1; bases outside the gene matches: 3. There are 15 residues in the CDR3.

This chain joins TRBV5-8 and TRBJ1-1; D ambiguous. Germline V gene lookup returns CDR1 SGHTS and CDR2 YDEGEE. This CDR3 is 15 amino acids long. Trimming took off 4 bases at V and 4 bases at J, with 17 bases between the two ends. CDR3 sequence reads: CASSPWLRSATEAFF. The CDR3 bases are TGTGCCAGCAGCCCTTGGCTCCGGAGCGCCACTGAAGCTTTCTTT.

This chain links TRBV5-5 with TRBJ1-1, with D uncertain. The CDR3 totals 15 residues. Germline CDR1 SGHKS, CDR2 YYEKEE (reference sequence). The ends were cut back, 0 bases at V and 2 bases at J, with 11 bases in the middle. CDR3 in amino acids: CASSLDFLENTEAFF. DNA of the CDR3: TGTGCCAGCAGCTTGGATTTCTTAGAAAACACTGAAGCTTTCTTT.

This clone was counted once. The chain employs TRBV21-1 and TRBJ2-7; TRBD1, the table's D call, lacks a check against the DNA. TRBV21-1 is a recognized pseudogene. This CDR3 has 15 residues. The CDR3 loop is CASSKVSGPLMEQYF. CDR3 sequence (DNA): TGTGCCAGCAGCAAAGTTTCAGGGCCCCTAATGGAGCAGTACTTC.

CDR3 bases: TGTGCCAGCAGCTTAGCTCTAGCGGTCGGTGGAGATACGCAGTATTTT. It codes for CASSLALAVGGDTQYF. The gene calls are TRBV7-9 and TRBJ2-3, with 7 bases that match TRBD2. Germline-derived CDR1 and CDR2 are SEHNR and FQNEAQ (reference sequence). V was clipped by 0 bases and J by 5 bases; unmatched bases: 8. This CDR3 is built from 16 residues.

The chain's CDR3 is CAMASGGPSDTQYF. The CDR3 nucleotides are TGTGCCATGGCTAGCGGGGGGCCCTCCGATACGCAGTATTTT. The chain links TRBV10-3 to TRBJ2-3; 11 bases agree with TRBD2. The CDR3 covers 14 residues. V shed 9 bases and J 6 bases; nucleotides not matched to a gene: 8. Per the germline V gene, CDR1 is ENHRY and CDR2 is SYGVKD.

There are a few counts of this clone. This chain connects TRBV14 to TRBJ2-5, with 9 nucleotides matching TRBD2. Germline trimming cut 4 bases from V and 7 bases from J; bases unmatched to any gene: 10. Germline CDR1 SGHDN, CDR2 FVKESK. The CDR3 extends over 15 amino acids. Here the CDR3 DNA reads TGTGCCAGCAGCCTCAAGAGGGGACTAGCAGGGACCCAGTACTTC. This translates into CASSLKRGLAGTQYF. The full variable domain, with the rest looked up from reference TRBV14 and TRBJ2-5, is EAGVTQFPSHSVIEKGQTVTLRCDPISGHDNLYWYRRVMGKEIKFLLHFVKESKQDESGMPNNRFLAERTGGTYSTLKVQPAELEDSGVYFCASSLKRGLAGTQYFGPGTRLLVL.

V and J are TRBV10-1 and TRBJ2-3, with 14 positions matching TRBD2. The CDR3 has 19 amino acids. The J segment lost 0 bases and the V segment lost 3 bases, leaving 8 bases of the junction unmatched. Germline V lookup: CDR1 WNHNN, CDR2 SYGVQD (reference sequence). The CDR3 nucleotides are TGCGCCAGCAGTGATTCGGGACTAGCGGGGGCCTATAGCACAGATACGCAGTATTTT. The encoded protein is CASSDSGLAGAYSTDTQYF.

This clone occurred a few times. This chain uses TRBV9 with TRBJ2-5; TRBD2 might be the D (6 bases). V was pared by 1 base and J by 5 bases, with 12 bases between. The CDR3 loop spans 14 amino acids. In germline, CDR1 is SGDLS, CDR2 YYNGEE. CDR3 coding DNA: TGTGCCAGCAGCGTATCGGCGGGAAGGGAGACCCAGTACTTC. Its translation is CASSVSAGRETQYF.

This chain connects TRBV23-1 to TRBJ1-2, with D uncertain. TRBV23-1 is flagged as an ORF with uncertain function. V was shortened by 2 bases and J by 8 bases, with 12 bases between the two germline ends. CDR3 length: 13 amino acids. In DNA, the CDR3 is TGCGCCAGCAGTCAAGTGATGGTTGGCGGCTACACCTTC. Amino acids: CASSQVMVGGYTF.

In its sample, this clone was seen once. The chain recombines TRBV4-3 with TRBJ1-2, with D maybe TRBD1 (5 bases). CDR1 LGHNA and CDR2 YSLEER come from the germline V gene. The CDR3 has 15 residues. Trimming cost V 5 bases and J 2 bases, with 15 bases left between them. The CDR3 sequence: CASSYTTDTNYGYTF. CDR3 nucleotides: TGCGCCAGCAGCTATACGACAGATACCAACTATGGCTACACCTTC.